The 20 T cell receptor beta chains given below trace back to one sample, sequenced in a study of regulatory T cells in long-lasting Graves disease. The sample's time point: persistent/refractory GD, antithyroid drugs over 5 years with positive TRAb. Researchers made the TCR library from RNA that was extracted from PBMCs. Researchers made TCR beta libraries by using iRepertoire HTBI primers and running Arm-PCR on CDR3 regions. TCRdb reprocessed the multiplex PCR reads via MiXCR and lists one record per CDR3 protein. The table records a few hundred thousand distinct CDR3 sequences, around a quarter of them present only once. Sequenced here: peripheral blood mononuclear cells (PBMCs), sampled when the disease was refractory, from a patient treated with antithyroid drugs. The receptors originated from a female donor with Graves disease.

This sequence joins TRBV27 and TRBJ2-2, with D possibly matching TRBD2 (6 bases). Deletions cut 4 bases from V and 1 base from J, with 13 bases between. CDR1 MNHEY and CDR2 SMNVEV come from the germline V gene (reference sequence). This CDR3 has 16 amino acids. In DNA, the CDR3 is TGTGCCAGCAGTTCAACCGGGACTTTGAACACCGGGGAGCTGTTTTTT. Its translation is CASSSTGTLNTGELFF.

This clonotype was found a few times. The chain couples TRBV9 to TRBJ2-2; no firm D call. The germline gives CDR1 SGDLS, CDR2 YYNGEE. Trimming cost V 0 bases and J 0 bases, with 6 bases left between them. The CDR3 sequence is 15 residues long. CDR3 amino acids: CASSVDPSNTGELFF. The CDR3 bases are TGTGCCAGCAGCGTAGACCCCTCGAACACCGGGGAGCTGTTTTTT.

This clonotype appeared a few times. The rearrangement links TRBV6-1 to TRBJ2-4; D remains ambiguous. V dropped 5 bases and J dropped 3 bases, with 11 bases sitting between them. This CDR3 contains 14 residues. Looked up from germline, CDR1 is MNHNS and CDR2 is SASEGT. CDR3 nucleotides: TGTGCCAGCAGTCTTACGGTTGGCAAAAACATTCAGTACTTC. Its translation is CASSLTVGKNIQYF.

This clonotype was seen a few times. The chain has TRBV20-1 and TRBJ1-1; D is ambiguous. CDR3 size: 13 residues. With 2 bases removed from V and 4 bases from J, the gap between germline ends came to 11 bases. Germline V gives CDR1 DFQATT, CDR2 SNEGSKA (reference sequence). CDR3 coding DNA: TGCAGTGCTAGATACGAGGAAGGCACTGAAGCTTTCTTT. It translates to CSARYEEGTEAFF.

This clonotype was picked up a small number of times. The chain is built from TRBV5-1 and TRBJ2-7; TRBD2 agrees at 9 bases. With 4 bases clipped from V and 2 bases from J, the junction kept 10 bases outside the gene matches. The CDR3 consists of 16 residues. CDR1 SGHRS and CDR2 YFSETQ come from the germline V gene. As DNA, the CDR3 is TGCGCCAGCAGCCCACAGACTAGCGGACCAACCTACGAGCAGTACTTC. This sequence encodes CASSPQTSGPTYEQYF.

The table lists this clonotype with many counts. This chain uses TRBV11-3 with TRBJ2-7, with 8 bases matching TRBD1. Losses at the gene ends were 5 bases for V and 7 bases for J; bases not matched to a gene: 7. Germline CDR1 reads SGHNT; CDR2 reads YENEEA. There are 13 residues in the CDR3. CDR3 DNA sequence: TGTGCCAGCAGCACCCGACAGGGGAGGGAGCAGTACTTC. Translating it yields CASSTRQGREQYF.

This clonotype was counted only a few times. V is TRBV2 and J is TRBJ1-5; possibly TRBD1 for D (6 bases). The V end was cut by 6 bases, the J end by 4 bases, with 13 bases between. The CDR3 extends over 14 amino acids. The germline CDR1 and CDR2 sequences are SNHLY and FYNNEI. CDR3 amino acids: CASSLQGQNQPQHF. CDR3 DNA: TGTGCCAGCAGCCTACAGGGACAAAATCAGCCCCAGCATTTT.

CDR3 region: CSARGDWKYTPTSPFPEQYF. The CDR3 coding sequence is TGCAGTGCTAGAGGGGACTGGAAATACACTCCCACCTCTCCTTTCCCGGAGCAGTACTTC. The chain employs TRBV20-1 and TRBJ2-7, with D possibly matching TRBD2 (6 bases). V lost 1 base and J lost 7, with 35 bases in between. The CDR3 sequence is 20 residues long. Germline CDR1 is DFQATT and CDR2 is SNEGSKA (reference sequence).

Only a few counts were recorded for this clonotype. The chain recombines TRBV20-1 with TRBJ2-7; unclear D gene. Trimming left V 6 bases short and J 0 bases short, with 12 bases between. The CDR3 length is 13 residues. Germline CDR1 is DFQATT and CDR2 is SNEGSKA (reference sequence). The CDR3 nucleotides read TGCAGTGCCTCAGCAGCGCCCTCCTACGAGCAGTACTTC. It is translated as CSASAAPSYEQYF.

This clonotype was observed once. The chain carries TRBV20-1 and TRBJ2-1, with D uncertain. CDR1 and CDR2 (germline): DFQATT, SNEGSKA (reference sequence). The ends were cut back, 1 base at V and 0 bases at J, with 10 bases in the middle. The CDR3 contains 15 residues. The CDR3 spells CSARGRNLSYNEQFF. Here the CDR3 DNA reads TGCAGTGCTAGAGGGCGCAACCTCTCCTACAATGAGCAGTTCTTC.

This clonotype was observed a few times. The chain recombines TRBV25-1 with TRBJ1-1; D unresolved. The CDR3 length is 14 residues. Germline CDR1 and CDR2: MGHDK and SYGVNS. V was trimmed by 4 bases and J by 3 bases, leaving 12 bases between them. CDR3 sequence: CASSGSPGYTEAFF. The CDR3 DNA reads TGTGCCAGCAGTGGATCTCCGGGGTACACTGAAGCTTTCTTT.

This clonotype came up many times. The rearrangement joins TRBV20-1 to TRBJ1-1; possibly TRBD1 for D (5 bases). V was clipped by 4 bases and J by 3 bases, with 15 bases between them. The CDR3 has 14 residues. CDR1 DFQATT and CDR2 SNEGSKA come from the germline V gene (reference sequence). The CDR3 spells CSAKRGGRDTEAFF. CDR3 sequence (DNA): TGCAGTGCTAAGAGGGGAGGTAGGGACACTGAAGCTTTCTTT.

Concerning this clonotype itself: This could be a read error, since a much larger clone is one nucleotide away. The chain has TRBV6-1 and TRBJ1-2; 10 bases are a match to TRBD1. Germline CDR1 reads MNHNS; CDR2 reads SASEGT. This CDR3 region has 16 residues. The CDR3 sequence is CASNEPGQGKDYGCTF. CDR3 nucleotide sequence: TGTGCCAGCAACGAACCGGGACAGGGGAAAGACTATGGCTGCACCTTC.

The sample holds a few counts of this clonotype. J is TRBJ2-2 and V is TRBV6-1, with unresolved D. The V end lost 6 bases, the J end lost 7 bases, and 9 bases lay between the germline ends. The germline V gene encodes CDR1 MNHNS and CDR2 SASEGT. The CDR3 has 12 amino acids. CDR3 amino acids: CASSNRRGELFF. The CDR3 DNA is TGTGCCAGCAGCAACAGACGCGGGGAGCTGTTTTTT.

The gene calls are TRBV28 and TRBJ2-7, with TRBD2 identical over 8 bases. The germline V gene encodes CDR1 MDHEN and CDR2 SYDVKM. This CDR3 has 12 amino acids. Trimming at V came to 8 bases and at J to 6 bases, leaving 6 bases not matched to a gene. The CDR3 loop reads CASLAGPSEQYF. The CDR3 DNA reads TGTGCCAGCTTAGCGGGGCCCAGCGAGCAGTACTTC.

This clonotype was detected ten times or more. The chain uses TRBV27 and TRBJ2-5; D is possibly TRBD1 or TRBD2 (5 bases each). The CDR3 covers 15 residues. V shed 0 bases and J shed 5 bases, with 13 bases lying between them. CDR1 MNHEY and CDR2 SMNVEV come from the germline V gene (reference sequence). The chain's CDR3 is CASSLSGTYVETQYF. The CDR3 DNA sequence: TGTGCCAGCAGTTTATCCGGGACGTACGTGGAGACCCAGTACTTC.

This clonotype has a count of ten or more. The V call is TRBV6-2 or TRBV6-3, the J call TRBJ1-6, with a possible D match to TRBD1 (5 bases). This CDR3 spans 16 amino acids. The V gene lost 5 bases and the J gene lost 1 base, with 12 bases spanning the gap. Germline CDR1 is MNHEY and CDR2 is SVGEGT. CDR3 amino acids: CASSELGVSYNSPLHF. DNA for the CDR3: TGTGCCAGCAGTGAACTGGGGGTATCCTATAATTCACCCCTCCACTTT.

This clonotype has a count of ten or more. This chain links TRBV12-3 or TRBV12-4 with TRBJ1-5; D call uncertain. The CDR3 covers 13 residues. Trimming left V 3 bases short and J 9 bases short, with 12 bases between. The CDR3 here is CASSLEGSAPQHF. The CDR3 nucleotides read TGTGCCAGCAGTTTGGAGGGATCCGCGCCCCAGCATTTT.

This clonotype was counted ten times or more. This sequence joins TRBV7-2 and TRBJ2-7; D is possibly TRBD2 (6 bases). This CDR3 is 14 amino acids long. Trimming took 2 bases from V and 3 from J, leaving 11 bases between them. Germline-derived CDR1 and CDR2 are SGHTA and FQGNSA. CDR3 region: CASSLYGSLYEQYF. In nucleotides, the CDR3 is TGTGCCAGCAGCTTATACGGGAGTCTCTACGAGCAGTACTTC.

The chain joins TRBV7-2 to TRBJ1-5, with D possibly matching TRBD1 (6 bases). The CDR3 contains 13 residues. Germline V gives CDR1 SGHTA, CDR2 FQGNSA. The V end was cut by 5 bases, the J end by 4 bases, with 9 bases between. The CDR3 DNA follows: TGTGCCAGCAGCACAGGGACAAATCAGCCCCAGCATTTT. Its protein product is CASSTGTNQPQHF.